This T cell receptor (beta chain) appears in the sequencing data of a study of blood T cell repertoires in COVID-19 (dated by TCRdb to about 2020). Study-wide context: Samples from collaborators originated in the United States, Italy and Spain and spanned both the acute and convalescent phases of COVID-19. HLA class I and class II types, where available, came from metadata supplied by the sample provider rather than from assay-based typing. The dataset comprised deeply sampled blood TCRbeta repertoires from subjects exposed to, actively infected with, or recovered from COVID-19. The prospective study material was composed of cDNA or gDNA derived from T cells, B-cell-depleted T cells, or PBMCs. The repertoires were released in a freely available public database intended as a resource for research on the immune response to SARS-CoV-2. Samples were obtained from the ongoing ImmuneRACE study (first 160 participants) and from 1,254 subjects provided by 6 global collaborators. A de-identified subject ID, COVID-19 status, age in years and sex were almost always included in the sample metadata. The paper as a whole reports these results and caveats: The quantity of clinical and demographic metadata differed by source and by participant and was supplied without curation.

Whole blood was collected in K2EDTA tubes by collaborating institutions according to the institutions' own protocols. For TCRbeta analysis, collaborator samples were shipped as frozen whole blood, as isolated PBMCs, or as DNA extracted from either sample type. TCRbeta CDR3 regions were amplified from genomic DNA by means of the immunoSEQ Assay, a bias-controlled multiplex PCR. The published analysis was carried out like this. Within the assay, amplification of reference gene primers was used to estimate how many nucleated cells each sample contained. To quantify the absolute abundance of each unique TCRbeta CDR3 rearrangement, sequence reads were collapsed and filtered. For each sample, productive Simpson clonality was calculated by taking the square root of Simpson's diversity index across productive rearrangements. The immuneACCESS repertoire file appears here via TCRdb, limited to in-frame rearrangements. These files lack a portion of the clones; in checked studies, under half of the deficit traces to unresolved V genes, and the cause of the others is not known. V and J calls and clone size are as listed in that table; D and trimming were resolved from the DNA. The sample yields 200,000 to 300,000 clones; roughly four fifths were counted once. The ten largest clonotypes hold more than 8% of the sample.

Points on this clone: Its antigen is unknown. No base qualities exist here, and no much larger clone lies one base off it.

Including the terminal cysteine and phenylalanine, the CDR3 comprises 13 residues. Only the CDR3 portion is preserved as DNA: 39 bases, with reading frame beginning at the first base. Reading the germline V gene gives CDR1 SGHTA and CDR2 FQGTGA. Trimming removed 5 bases from V and 4 bases from J, leaving 9 bases between the germline ends. The chain joins TRBV7-3 to TRBJ1-3; too little of a D gene remains to name it. The sequencing input was peripheral blood. The TCR comes from a woman older than 75 with acute or convalescent COVID-19. The nucleotides read TGTGCCAGCAGCCCCGGTCTCGGAAACACCATATATTTT. This is translated as CASSPGLGNTIYF.